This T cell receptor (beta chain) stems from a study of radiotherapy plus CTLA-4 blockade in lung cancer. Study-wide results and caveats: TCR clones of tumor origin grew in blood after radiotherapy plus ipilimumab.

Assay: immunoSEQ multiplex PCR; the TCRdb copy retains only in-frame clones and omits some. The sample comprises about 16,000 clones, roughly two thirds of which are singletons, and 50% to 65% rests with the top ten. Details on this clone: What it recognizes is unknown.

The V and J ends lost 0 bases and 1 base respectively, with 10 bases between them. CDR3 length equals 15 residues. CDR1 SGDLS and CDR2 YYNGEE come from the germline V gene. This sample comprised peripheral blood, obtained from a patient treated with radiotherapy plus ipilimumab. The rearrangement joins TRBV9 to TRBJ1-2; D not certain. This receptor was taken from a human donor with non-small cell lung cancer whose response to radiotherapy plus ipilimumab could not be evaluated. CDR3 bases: TGTGCCAGCAGCGTAGAGGGAGAGGTTAACTATGGCTACACCTTC. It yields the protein CASSVEGEVNYGYTF.